This TCR beta chain was recovered during a study of Graves' ophthalmopathy and Graves' hyperthyroidism. Amplification from RNA transcripts yielded the TCR beta CDR3 regions. The library came from an HTBI-primed first-round RT-PCR and a second-round multiplex PCR. MiXCR, applied by TCRdb to the multiplex PCR reads, yields one record per CDR3 protein. The sample records 200,000 to 250,000 distinct CDR3 sequences, about 46% being singletons. Study-wide results and caveats: Most expanded thyroid clonotypes above 0.001 frequency also appeared in blood.

The table lists this clonotype with a few counts. The antigen is undetermined. Germline values: CDR1 KGHDR, CDR2 SFDVKD. The junction had 10 bases not matched to a gene; V was cut back by 2 bases and J by 4 bases. The CDR3 has 17 residues. Patients with other autoimmune diseases, uncontrolled infections, pregnancy or lactation were excluded. The authors used Ficoll-Paque density gradient centrifugation to separate PBMCs. The input was approximately 10 ml of fresh peripheral blood. Sequencing was carried out using peripheral blood. The sequence derives from an adult man with Graves' ophthalmopathy. This rearrangement joins TRBV24-1 to TRBJ2-7; 10 bases are a match to TRBD2. CDR3: CATSDSASRTSGYEQYF. In nucleotides, the CDR3 is TGTGCCACCAGTGATTCGGCTAGCAGGACTAGCGGTTACGAGCAGTACTTC.